The 26 T cell receptor beta chains presented below share a single source sample, sequenced in a study of T cell responses to AZD1222 COVID-19 vaccine. Clones were sequenced by immunoSEQ multiplex PCR, and TCRdb holds only the in-frame ones, with some missing. The data show some 130,000 clones, roughly 88% seen once. This material consisted of peripheral blood, taken 28 days after the second AZD1222 dose. The source is an adult who received the AZD1222 COVID-19 vaccine.

This chain connects TRBV18 to TRBJ2-1, with TRBD2 matching over 7 bases. The CDR3 is 15 amino acids. The V gene end was trimmed by 3 bases and the J gene end by 7 bases; junction bases not matched to a gene: 9. Germline V gene lookup returns CDR1 KGHSH and CDR2 LQKENI. The chain's CDR3 is CASSPSGVALNEQFF. CDR3 DNA: TGTGCCAGCTCACCCAGCGGGGTAGCGCTTAATGAGCAGTTCTTC.

The chain links TRBV5-1 to TRBJ1-1, with D maybe TRBD1 (5 bases). The CDR3 runs to 15 residues. Germline V CDR1 and CDR2: SGHRS, YFSETQ. Trimming cost V 0 bases and J 0 bases, with 9 bases left between them. CDR3 residues: CASSLGGRVNTEAFF. The DNA of the CDR3 is TGCGCCAGCAGCTTGGGGGGCAGGGTGAACACTGAAGCTTTCTTT. The whole variable domain, remainder taken from reference TRBV5-1 and TRBJ1-1, is KAGVTQTPRYLIKTRGQQVTLSCSPISGHRSVSWYQQTPGQGLQFLFEYFSETQRNKGNFPGRFSGRQFSNSRSEMNVSTLELGDSALYLCASSLGGRVNTEAFFGQGTRLTVV.

CDR3 bases: TGTGCCAGCACCCCCCAGACGAACACTGAAGCTTTCTTT. This translates into CASTPQTNTEAFF. The chain has TRBV6-2 or TRBV6-3 and TRBJ1-1; D unclear. In germline, CDR1 is MNHEY, CDR2 SVGEGT. This CDR3 contains 13 residues. Trimming took 7 bases from V and 1 from J, leaving 10 bases between them.

V is TRBV6-2 or TRBV6-3 and J is TRBJ2-5; 10 positions agree with TRBD2. Trimming cost V 6 bases and J 6 bases; bases outside gene matches: 13. The germline CDR1 and CDR2 sequences are MNHEY and SVGEGT. This CDR3 region has 16 residues. The CDR3 loop reads CASSQRSGGARKTQYF. CDR3 nucleotide sequence: TGTGCCAGCAGCCAGAGGAGCGGGGGGGCCCGGAAGACCCAGTACTTC.

CDR3 sequence: CSVTGLAGGFTGELFF. DNA for the CDR3: TGCAGCGTGACGGGCTTAGCGGGAGGATTCACCGGGGAGCTGTTTTTT. The chain recombines TRBV29-1 with TRBJ2-2, with 10 bases that match TRBD2. This CDR3 spans 16 amino acids. Trimming removed 6 bases from V and 4 bases from J; junction bases left unmatched: 11. The germline CDR1 and CDR2 sequences are SQVTM and ANQGSEA.

This clone was found once. The rearrangement joins TRBV9 to TRBJ1-6, with D uncertain. The V and J ends lost 3 bases and 0 bases respectively, with 25 bases between them. From germline, CDR1 is SGDLS and CDR2 YYNGEE. There are 21 residues in the CDR3. The CDR3 region is CASSDPSVGKVSNSYNSPLHF. Here the CDR3 DNA reads TGTGCCAGCAGCGACCCGTCAGTGGGGAAAGTATCAAACTCCTATAATTCACCCCTCCACTTT.

The rearrangement joins TRBV2 to TRBJ2-1; the match to TRBD2 covers 7 bases. CDR3 length: 14 amino acids. Germline V gene lookup returns CDR1 SNHLY and CDR2 FYNNEI. V lost 5 bases, J lost 14 bases, and 15 bases stayed unmatched. This CDR3 is CASSNRLSGIRKFF. In DNA, the CDR3 is TGTGCCAGCAGTAATCGTCTGAGCGGGATAAGGAAGTTCTTC.

J is TRBJ1-4 and V is TRBV4-2, with TRBD1 matching over 7 bases. The germline gives CDR1 LGHNA, CDR2 YNFKEQ. This CDR3 spans 16 amino acids. Trimming removed 0 bases from V and 5 bases from J; junction bases left unmatched: 6. The CDR3 loop reads CASSQDRDSQNEKLFF. As DNA, the CDR3 is TGTGCCAGCAGCCAAGATAGGGACAGCCAAAATGAAAAACTGTTTTTT.

The CDR3 coding sequence is TGCAGTGCAGTGGGGAATGAGCAGTTCTTC. It yields the protein CSAVGNEQFF. The chain uses TRBV20-1 and TRBJ2-1; D ambiguous. Germline lookup yields CDR1 DFQATT and CDR2 SNEGSKA (reference sequence). The CDR3 runs to 10 residues. The V end was cut by 6 bases, the J end by 7 bases, with 7 bases between.

This clone has just a few counts. J is TRBJ2-7 and V is TRBV19; no clear D gene. CDR1 and CDR2 (germline): LNHDA, SQIVND (reference sequence). V was clipped by 3 bases and J by 3 bases, with 9 bases between them. The CDR3 extends over 13 amino acids. As DNA, the CDR3 is TGTGCCAGTAGTATTGACATTTACTACGAGCAGTACTTC. Translation gives CASSIDIYYEQYF.

V is TRBV11-3 and J is TRBJ2-3; D is undetermined. CDR3 length: 12 amino acids. V lost 4 bases, J lost 6 bases, and 8 bases lay in between. CDR1 and CDR2 from the germline V gene are SGHNT and YENEEA. The CDR3 sequence is CASSSTSDTQYF. The CDR3 region has the DNA TGTGCCAGCAGCTCAACATCCGATACGCAGTATTTT.

The genes are TRBV18 and TRBJ2-7; no reliable D call. Looked up from germline, CDR1 is KGHSH and CDR2 is LQKENI. This CDR3 has 15 amino acids. The ends were cut back, 3 bases at V and 2 bases at J, with 14 bases in the middle. The chain's CDR3 is CASSPARSETYEQYF. In DNA form, the CDR3 reads TGTGCCAGCTCACCGGCTCGAAGCGAGACCTACGAGCAGTACTTC.

V usage is TRBV11-2 and J usage is TRBJ2-3; TRBD2 matches 12 bases. This CDR3 has 15 amino acids. With 4 bases clipped from V and 5 bases from J, the junction kept 4 bases outside the gene matches. Germline V CDR1 and CDR2: SGHAT, FQNNGV. The CDR3 reads CASSSEGLAGDTQYF. The CDR3 coding sequence is TGTGCCAGCAGCTCCGAGGGACTAGCGGGAGATACGCAGTATTTT. Full variable domain (missing parts from reference TRBV11-2 and TRBJ2-3): EAGVAQSPRYKIIEKRQSVAFWCNPISGHATLYWYQQILGQGPKLLIQFQNNGVVDDSQLPKDRFSAERLKGVDSTLKIQPAKLEDSAVYLCASSSEGLAGDTQYFGPGTRLTVL.

This chain's CDR3 is CASSLGASGGTYEQYF. The CDR3 DNA reads TGTGCCAGCAGCTTGGGGGCTAGCGGGGGGACCTACGAGCAGTACTTC. The chain combines TRBV7-2 with TRBJ2-7; TRBD2 matches at 11 bases. Unmatched junction bases numbered 6, after V lost 3 bases and J lost 2 bases. The CDR3 loop spans 16 amino acids. Germline V gene data show CDR1 as SGHTA and CDR2 as FQGNSA.

The rearrangement joins TRBV28 to TRBJ1-2; 9 bases are shared with TRBD1. CDR3 length: 12 amino acids. From germline, CDR1 is MDHEN and CDR2 SYDVKM. CDR3 sequence: CASGTGNYGYTF. CDR3 in DNA: TGTGCGTCCGGGACAGGGAACTATGGCTACACCTTC.

As to this clone: A read error may account for a junction end that differs from germline. The chain couples TRBV28 to TRBJ1-3, with 7 bases lining up with TRBD1. This CDR3 has 12 residues. Germline loops: CDR1 MDHEN, CDR2 SYDVKM. The DNA of the CDR3 is TGTGCCAGCACAGAGGATCAGACAGGGTGGCATTTT. Amino acids: CASTEDQTGWHF.

As to this clone: Distinct nucleotide sequences in the sample also encode this CDR3. This chain uses TRBV18 with TRBJ2-1; D ambiguous. Trimming cost V 2 bases and J 4 bases, with 0 bases left between them. The CDR3 has 11 amino acids. Germline loops: CDR1 KGHSH, CDR2 LQKENI. DNA of the CDR3: TGTGCCAGCTCACCATACAATGAGCAGTTCTTC. It translates to CASSPYNEQFF.

This sequence joins TRBV2 and TRBJ1-2; the D gene is possibly TRBD1 (6 bases). With 8 bases removed from V and 4 bases from J, the gap between germline ends came to 11 bases. This CDR3 has 12 amino acids. Germline lookup yields CDR1 SNHLY and CDR2 FYNNEI. The DNA for the CDR3 is TGTGCCAGCGTACAGGGTTCCTATGGCTACACCTTC. Translating gives CASVQGSYGYTF.

V is TRBV7-9 and J is TRBJ2-5, with TRBD2 identical over 7 bases. The germline gives CDR1 SEHNR, CDR2 FQNEAQ (reference sequence). With 4 bases clipped from V and 5 bases from J, the junction kept 7 bases outside the gene matches. This CDR3 spans 14 amino acids. The CDR3 coding sequence is TGTGCCAGCAGCTCGCGAAGGGGAGGGGAGACCCAGTACTTC. Translating gives CASSSRRGGETQYF. The full variable domain, in which reference TRBV7-9 and TRBJ2-5 provide the parts outside the CDR3, is DTGVSQNPRHKITKRGQNVTFRCDPISEHNRLYWYRQTLGQGPEFLTYFQNEAQLEKSRLLSDRFSAERPKGSFSTLEIQRTEQGDSAMYLCASSSRRGGETQYFGPGTRLLVL.

The rearrangement uses TRBV11-1 and TRBJ2-2; TRBD1 aligns across 9 bases. Looked up from germline, CDR1 is SGHAT and CDR2 is FQDESV (reference sequence). The CDR3 sequence is 15 residues long. Trimming cost V 9 bases and J 4 bases; bases outside gene matches: 9. This chain's CDR3 is CASGLGTGFTGELFF. In nucleotides, the CDR3 is TGTGCCAGTGGATTAGGGACAGGGTTCACCGGGGAGCTGTTTTTT.

The chain couples TRBV18 to TRBJ1-4; no reliable D call. The CDR3 has 15 residues. Trimming removed 0 bases at V and 1 base at J, with 6 bases between. Germline V gives CDR1 KGHSH, CDR2 LQKENI. The DNA of the CDR3 is TGTGCCAGCTCACCACCGACGTTAACTAATGAAAAACTGTTTTTT. It is translated as CASSPPTLTNEKLFF.

The chain couples TRBV19 to TRBJ2-6; weak D call: TRBD1 (6 bases). Between the trimmed V and J ends, which lost 5 bases and 3 bases, there was a span of 17 bases. Germline V gives CDR1 LNHDA, CDR2 SQIVND (reference sequence). The CDR3 sequence is 17 residues long. CDR3 in amino acids: CASSLQAGASGANVLTF. The DNA for the CDR3 is TGTGCCAGTAGTCTCCAGGCAGGGGCAAGTGGGGCCAACGTCCTGACTTTC.

Written as DNA, the CDR3 is TGTGCCAGCAGCCCAAGTTGGGGAAGCGGCAATCAGCCCCAGCATTTT. Translation gives CASSPSWGSGNQPQHF. The V and J genes are TRBV3-1 (or the pseudogene TRBV3-2) and TRBJ1-5, with D unclear. The CDR3 totals 16 residues. The germline V gene has CDR1 LGHDT and CDR2 YNNKEL (reference sequence). V gave up 4 bases and J gave up 2 bases, with 15 bases separating them.

V gene TRBV5-1 combines with J gene TRBJ2-1, with D perhaps matching TRBD2 (5 bases). CDR1 and CDR2 (germline): SGHRS, YFSETQ. V was clipped by 8 bases and J by 5 bases, with 11 bases between them. CDR3 length: 12 residues. CDR3 region: CASREPNNEQFF. As DNA, the CDR3 is TGCGCCAGTCGGGAACCGAACAATGAGCAGTTCTTC.

The chain employs TRBV6-5 and TRBJ1-1; tentative D call: TRBD1 (5 bases). Germline V lookup: CDR1 MNHEY, CDR2 SVGAGI. The CDR3 sequence is 15 residues long. Trimming shortened V by 2 bases and J by 3 bases, and 13 bases separated the two germline ends. The CDR3 sequence: CASSYAGQGDTEAFF. In DNA form, the CDR3 reads TGTGCCAGCAGTTACGCCGGGCAAGGGGACACTGAAGCTTTCTTT.

The V and J genes are TRBV6-5 and TRBJ1-5; 9 positions agree with TRBD1. The germline CDR1 and CDR2 sequences are MNHEY and SVGAGI. V shed 6 bases and J 4 bases; nucleotides not matched to a gene: 7. The CDR3 spans 15 residues. CDR3 sequence reads: CASSLQGARNQPQHF. The CDR3 coding sequence is TGTGCCAGCAGCTTACAGGGGGCGCGGAATCAGCCCCAGCATTTT.